A selection of T cell receptor beta chains follows, all from one sample in a study of memory CD8 T cells in hepatitis C reinfection. Sequencing was performed with immunoSEQ multiplex PCR; in TCRdb, only in-frame clones are kept and a portion is missing. The profile shows about 47,000 clones, roughly 90% of them singletons. The specimen was naive CD8+ T cells sorted from blood. The receptors were sampled from a man younger than 35 with hepatitis C virus infection. CDR3s include the opening cysteine and the closing phenylalanine or tryptophan. A D gene is named only where the DNA matches it firmly.

TRBV5-5,-,TRBJ1-4,CASSFQTGQNEKLFF,TGTGCCAGCAGCTTTCAGACAGGCCAAAATGAAAAACTGTTTTTT
TRBV19,-,TRBJ2-1,CASSITGRSYNEQFF,TGTGCCAGTAGTATCACAGGGAGATCCTACAATGAGCAGTTCTTC
TRBV19,TRBD1,TRBJ2-3,CASSVGTGGYDTQYF,TGTGCCAGTAGTGTTGGGACAGGGGGTTACGATACGCAGTATTTT
TRBV6-1,-,TRBJ2-5,CASSEELVSGGGETQYF,TGTGCCAGCAGTGAAGAGTTGGTGTCAGGGGGAGGAGAGACCCAGTACTTC
TRBV30,-,TRBJ1-1,CAWSVEGNTEAFF,TGTGCCTGGAGTGTAGAGGGAAACACTGAAGCTTTCTTT
TRBV11-2,TRBD1,TRBJ2-5,CASSPPTGGAGQETQYF,TGTGCCAGCAGCCCCCCCACAGGGGGCGCGGGACAAGAGACCCAGTACTTC
TRBV4-1,-,TRBJ2-5,CASSQEGRSSETQYF,TGCGCCAGCAGCCAAGAGGGGCGCTCCAGTGAGACCCAGTACTTC
TRBV9,-,TRBJ2-7,CASSLTENPYEQYF,TGTGCCAGCAGCCTTACAGAGAACCCCTACGAGCAGTACTTC
TRBV14,-,TRBJ2-1,CASSPRDSGYGEQFF,TGTGCCAGCAGCCCCCGGGACTCGGGATACGGTGAGCAGTTCTTC
TRBV10-2,-,TRBJ2-7,CASSSAGNEQYF,TGCGCCAGCAGTTCAGCAGGGAACGAGCAGTACTTC